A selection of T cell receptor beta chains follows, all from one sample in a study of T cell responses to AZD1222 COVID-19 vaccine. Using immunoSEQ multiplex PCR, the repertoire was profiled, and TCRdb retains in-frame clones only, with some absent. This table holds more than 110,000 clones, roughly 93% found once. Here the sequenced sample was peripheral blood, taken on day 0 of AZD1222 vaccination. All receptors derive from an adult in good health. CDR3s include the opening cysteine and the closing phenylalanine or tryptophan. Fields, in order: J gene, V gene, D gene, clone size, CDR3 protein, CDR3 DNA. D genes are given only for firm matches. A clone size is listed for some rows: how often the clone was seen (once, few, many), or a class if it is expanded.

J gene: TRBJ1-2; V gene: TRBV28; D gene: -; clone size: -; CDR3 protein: CARPPGGGYTF; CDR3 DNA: TGTGCCAGACCCCCGGGAGGCGGCTACACCTTC
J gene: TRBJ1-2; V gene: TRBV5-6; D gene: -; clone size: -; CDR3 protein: CASSLGALSTYGYTF; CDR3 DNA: TGTGCCAGCAGCTTGGGAGCCCTGAGTACCTATGGCTACACCTTC
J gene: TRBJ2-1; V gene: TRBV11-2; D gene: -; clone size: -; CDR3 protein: CASSFQVNDNEQFF; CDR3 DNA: TGTGCCAGCAGCTTCCAGGTAAATGACAATGAGCAGTTCTTC
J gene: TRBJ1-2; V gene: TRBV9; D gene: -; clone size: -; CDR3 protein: CASSSYTF; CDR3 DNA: TGTGCCAGCAGCTCTTACACCTTC
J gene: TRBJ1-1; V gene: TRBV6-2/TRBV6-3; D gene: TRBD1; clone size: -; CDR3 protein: CASSSRGQEAFF; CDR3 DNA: TGTGCCAGCAGTTCTAGGGGACAGGAAGCTTTCTTT
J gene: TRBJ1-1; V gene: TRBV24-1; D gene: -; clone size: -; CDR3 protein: CATSDMTNMNTEAFF; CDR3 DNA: TGTGCCACCAGTGATATGACAAATATGAACACTGAAGCTTTCTTT
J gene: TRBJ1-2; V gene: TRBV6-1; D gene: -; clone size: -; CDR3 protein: CASSETGRNYGYTF; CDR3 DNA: TGTGCCAGCAGTGAAACAGGGAGGAACTATGGCTACACCTTC
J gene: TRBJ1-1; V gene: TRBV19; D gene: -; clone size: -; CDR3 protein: CASSNSVLNTEAFF; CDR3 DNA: TGTGCCAGTAGTAATAGTGTATTGAACACTGAAGCTTTCTTT
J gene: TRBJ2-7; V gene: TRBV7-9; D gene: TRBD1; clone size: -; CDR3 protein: CASSLSGGSYEQYF; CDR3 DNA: TGTGCCAGCAGTTTGTCAGGGGGCTCCTACGAGCAGTACTTC
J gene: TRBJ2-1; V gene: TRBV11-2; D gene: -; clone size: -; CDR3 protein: CASSPPRYDEQFF; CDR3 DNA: TGTGCCAGCAGCCCCCCCCGGTACGATGAGCAGTTCTTC
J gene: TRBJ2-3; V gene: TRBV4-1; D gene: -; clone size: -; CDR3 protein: CASSQDRGAQGSTDTQYF; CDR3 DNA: TGCGCCAGCAGCCAAGATAGAGGGGCCCAGGGGAGCACAGATACGCAGTATTTT
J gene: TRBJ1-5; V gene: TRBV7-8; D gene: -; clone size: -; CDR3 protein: CASSLGGRGVPNQPQHF; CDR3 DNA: TGTGCCAGCAGCTTAGGGGGTCGCGGAGTCCCAAATCAGCCCCAGCATTTT
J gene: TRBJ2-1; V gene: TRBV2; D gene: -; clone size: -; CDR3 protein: CASSVHLFEQFF; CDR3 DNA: TGTGCCAGCAGTGTGCATCTTTTTGAGCAGTTCTTC
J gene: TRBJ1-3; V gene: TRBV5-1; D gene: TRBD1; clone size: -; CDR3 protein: CASSFQGALPGNTIYF; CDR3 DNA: TGCGCCAGCAGCTTTCAGGGGGCACTGCCTGGAAACACCATATATTTT
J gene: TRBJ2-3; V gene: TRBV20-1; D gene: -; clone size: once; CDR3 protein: CSAGVTDTQYF; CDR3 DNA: TGCAGTGCGGGAGTCACAGATACGCAGTATTTT
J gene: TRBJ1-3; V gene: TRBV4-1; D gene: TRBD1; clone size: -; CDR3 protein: CASSRTGWGNTIYF; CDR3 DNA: TGCGCCAGCAGCAGGACAGGGTGGGGAAACACCATATATTTT
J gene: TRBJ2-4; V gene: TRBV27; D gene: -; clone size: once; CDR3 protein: CASSLSRETKNIQYF; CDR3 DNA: TGTGCCAGCAGTTTATCGCGGGAAACCAAAAACATTCAGTACTTC
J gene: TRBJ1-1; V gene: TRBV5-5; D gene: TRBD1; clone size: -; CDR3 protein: CASSRRQGAMNTEAFF; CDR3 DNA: TGTGCCAGCAGCCGTCGACAGGGGGCCATGAACACTGAAGCTTTCTTT
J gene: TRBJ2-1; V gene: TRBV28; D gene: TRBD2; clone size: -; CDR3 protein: CASRPRLALFDNEQFF; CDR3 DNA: TGTGCCAGCAGGCCGCGACTAGCCTTGTTTGACAATGAGCAGTTCTTC
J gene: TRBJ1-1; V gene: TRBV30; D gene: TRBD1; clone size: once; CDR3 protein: CAWSPGTGRTEAFF; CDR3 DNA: TGTGCCTGGAGTCCCGGGACAGGGAGGACTGAAGCTTTCTTT
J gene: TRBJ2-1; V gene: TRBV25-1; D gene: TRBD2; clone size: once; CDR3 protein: CASESGRGYNEQFF; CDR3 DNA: TGTGCCAGCGAGAGCGGGAGGGGGTACAATGAGCAGTTCTTC
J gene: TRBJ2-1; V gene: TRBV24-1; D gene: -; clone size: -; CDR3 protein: CATSDQGAPSYNEQFF; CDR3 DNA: TGTGCCACCAGTGACCAAGGGGCTCCCTCCTACAATGAGCAGTTCTTC
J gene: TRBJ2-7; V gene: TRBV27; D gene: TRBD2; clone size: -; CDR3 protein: CASSLSGLATTYEQYF; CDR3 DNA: TGTGCCAGCAGTTTATCAGGACTAGCGACAACCTACGAGCAGTACTTC
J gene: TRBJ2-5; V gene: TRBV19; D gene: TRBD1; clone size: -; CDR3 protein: CASSRETGPQETQYF; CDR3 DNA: TGTGCCAGTAGTAGGGAGACAGGGCCACAAGAGACCCAGTACTTC
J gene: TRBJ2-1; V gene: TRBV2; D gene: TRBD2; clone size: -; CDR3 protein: CASRLAGGSNEQFF; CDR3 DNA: TGTGCCAGCAGGTTAGCGGGAGGGTCAAATGAGCAGTTCTTC
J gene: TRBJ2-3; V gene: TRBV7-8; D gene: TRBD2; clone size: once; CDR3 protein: CASRETSGTDTQYF; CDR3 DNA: TGTGCCAGCAGGGAAACTAGCGGCACAGATACGCAGTATTTT
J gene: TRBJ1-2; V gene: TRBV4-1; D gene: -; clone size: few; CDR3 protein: CASSQDRQGTYGYTF; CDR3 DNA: TGCGCCAGCAGCCAAGATCGGCAGGGGACCTATGGCTACACCTTC
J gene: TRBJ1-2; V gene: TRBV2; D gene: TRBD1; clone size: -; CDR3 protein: CASSEGPGTGYSGYTF; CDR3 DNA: TGTGCCAGCAGTGAAGGACCAGGGACAGGGTATAGTGGCTACACCTTC
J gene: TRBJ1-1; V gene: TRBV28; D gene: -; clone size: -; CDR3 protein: CASSLSGRAVDTEAFF; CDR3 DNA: TGTGCCAGCAGTTTATCTGGCAGGGCAGTGGACACTGAAGCTTTCTTT
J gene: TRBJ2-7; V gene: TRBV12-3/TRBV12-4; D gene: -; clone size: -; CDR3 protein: CASSFTGGGEQYF; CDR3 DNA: TGTGCCAGCAGTTTCACCGGGGGTGGCGAGCAGTACTTC
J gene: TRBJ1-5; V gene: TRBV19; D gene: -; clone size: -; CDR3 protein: CASSIRPFNQPQHF; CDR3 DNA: TGTGCCAGTAGTATTCGTCCTTTCAATCAGCCCCAGCATTTT
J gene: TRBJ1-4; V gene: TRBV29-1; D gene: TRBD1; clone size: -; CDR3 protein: CSAQTGWREKLFF; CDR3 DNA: TGCAGCGCACAGACAGGGTGGAGGGAAAAACTGTTTTTT
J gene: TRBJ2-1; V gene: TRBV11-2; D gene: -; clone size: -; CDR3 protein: CASSSRLLDEQFF; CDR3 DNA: TGTGCCAGCAGCTCCAGACTTCTGGATGAGCAGTTCTTC
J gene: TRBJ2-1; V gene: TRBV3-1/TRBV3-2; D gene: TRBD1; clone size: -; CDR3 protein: CASSHPTGGADEQFF; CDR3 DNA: TGTGCCAGCAGCCATCCGACAGGGGGCGCGGATGAGCAGTTCTTC
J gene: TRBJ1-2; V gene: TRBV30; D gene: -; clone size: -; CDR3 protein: CAWGDGGRGYTF; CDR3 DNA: TGTGCCTGGGGGGACGGGGGTCGAGGCTACACCTTC
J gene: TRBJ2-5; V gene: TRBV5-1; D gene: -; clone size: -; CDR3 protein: CASSLSDSQETQYF; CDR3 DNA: TGCGCCAGCAGCTTATCGGACAGTCAAGAGACCCAGTACTTC
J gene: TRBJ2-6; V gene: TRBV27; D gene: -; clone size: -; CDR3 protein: CASRAQSGANVLTF; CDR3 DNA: TGTGCCAGCAGGGCTCAGTCTGGGGCCAACGTCCTGACTTTC
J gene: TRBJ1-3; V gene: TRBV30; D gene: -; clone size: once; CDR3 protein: CAARQEISGNTIYF; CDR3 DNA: TGTGCCGCAAGACAGGAGATCTCTGGAAACACCATATATTTT
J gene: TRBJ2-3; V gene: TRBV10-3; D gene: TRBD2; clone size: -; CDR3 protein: CASKKLAASTDTQYF; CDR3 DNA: TGTGCCAGCAAGAAACTAGCGGCTAGCACAGATACGCAGTATTTT
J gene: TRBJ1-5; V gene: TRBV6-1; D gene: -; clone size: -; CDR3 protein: CASSEAHWERNQPQHF; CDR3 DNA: TGTGCCAGCAGTGAAGCGCACTGGGAGCGCAATCAGCCCCAGCATTTT
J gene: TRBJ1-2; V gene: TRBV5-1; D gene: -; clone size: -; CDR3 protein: CASSFWGRDGYTF; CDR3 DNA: TGCGCCAGCAGCTTCTGGGGTCGGGATGGCTACACCTTC
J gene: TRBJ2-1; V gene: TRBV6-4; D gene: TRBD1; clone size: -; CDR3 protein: CASNLGQNDEQFF; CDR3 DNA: TGTGCCAGCAACCTGGGACAGAACGATGAGCAGTTCTTC
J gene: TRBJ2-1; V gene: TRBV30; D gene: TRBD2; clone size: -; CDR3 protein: CAWSAYPGTSGYNEQFF; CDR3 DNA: TGTGCCTGGAGTGCCTACCCCGGGACTAGCGGCTACAATGAGCAGTTCTTC
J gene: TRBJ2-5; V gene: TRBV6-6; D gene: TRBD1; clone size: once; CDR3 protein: CASSHRTGGETQYF; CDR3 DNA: TGTGCCAGCAGCCACCGGACAGGCGGAGAGACCCAGTACTTC
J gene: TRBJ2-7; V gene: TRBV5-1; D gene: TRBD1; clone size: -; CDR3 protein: CASSLDRGRPEQYF; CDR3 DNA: TGCGCCAGCAGCTTGGACAGGGGGAGGCCCGAGCAGTACTTC
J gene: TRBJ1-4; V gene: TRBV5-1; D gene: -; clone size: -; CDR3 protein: CASSKGEAGPNEKLFF; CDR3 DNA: TGCGCCAGCAGCAAGGGGGAGGCAGGGCCTAATGAAAAACTGTTTTTT